The clone carrying this T cell receptor (beta chain) came up many times. What it binds is not known. Using its own MiXCR run on the 5' RACE reads, TCRdb lists one record per CDR3 protein. The sample lists 90,000 to 100,000 distinct CDR3 sequences; 8% to 10% were seen once. This entry is derived from a study of CD8 T cells in ankylosing spondylitis. Findings and limits, study-wide: Apparently characteristic of ankylosing spondylitis blood was a TCR beta motif (about eight highly homologous variants).

The CDR3 runs to 12 residues. The germline V and J ends were trimmed by 0 bases and 7 bases, with 7 bases remaining between them. Germline CDR1 reads SGHKS; CDR2 reads YYEKEE (reference sequence). The sequenced material came from blood, either unsorted or a sorted T cell fraction (not recorded which). The chain is built from TRBV5-5 and TRBJ1-2; D remains unclear. The receptor was derived from a male donor with ankylosing spondylitis or in good health (not recorded which). This CDR3 reads CASSLGPGGYTF. The CDR3 DNA reads TGTGCCAGCAGCTTGGGTCCTGGTGGCTACACCTTC.